This T cell receptor beta chain was documented in a study of OX40 agonist ivuxolimab in advanced cancers. Regarding the study in general: The costimulatory receptor OX40 (CD134) was targeted by ivuxolimab, a fully human IgG2 agonistic monoclonal antibody. Of the roughly 52 patients in dose escalation, approximately 20 had hepatocellular carcinoma, around 15 had melanoma, 9 had renal cell carcinoma and 9 had head and neck cancer. Peripheral TCRbeta sequencing was intended to test whether TCR sequence diversity was altered and clonal T-cell expansion was caused by ivuxolimab. The paper covers the monotherapy dose-escalation part of the phase I ivuxolimab trial, which included N of about 50 patients. The dose-escalation cohort was 82.7% male with a mean age of 60 years, ranging from roughly 20 to 80. Partial responses occurred in three dose-escalation patients: two with cutaneous melanoma and one with hepatocellular carcinoma. Patients were allowed to have had prior anti-PD-1, anti-PD-L1 or anti-CTLA-4 therapy, and approximately 39% of the dose-escalation patients had been treated with checkpoint inhibitors. Intravenous ivuxolimab was administered to patients every 2 weeks at six dose levels: 0.01, 0.1, 0.3, 1.5, 3 and 10 mg/kg.

The trial excluded patients who had a history of autoimmune disease or were on systemic immunosuppression. Peripheral blood for TCR sequencing was drawn from every dose cohort at baseline, at cycle 4 day 1 and at cycle 7 day 1. Samples came from an open-label, multicenter, first-in-human phase I dose-escalation trial of ivuxolimab. Adults with locally advanced or metastatic melanoma, renal cell, hepatocellular, or head and neck squamous cell carcinoma were enrolled in the trial. Before TCR sequencing, CD4+ T cells and CD8+ T cells were sorted from peripheral blood as separate populations. To sequence the TCRbeta CDR3 region, genomic DNA was isolated from the sorted cells. The immunoSEQ Assay was used for sequencing of TCRbeta CDR3 regions. TCRdb limited this immuneACCESS table to in-frame rearrangements with V and J called. A share of clones is missing; checked studies link under half to unresolved V genes, and the rest is unexplained. In this sample the table shows roughly 81,000 clones, about 93% of which occur a single time. More than 9.5% of the sample is taken by the ten largest.

About this clone: Its specific antigen is unknown. Per-nucleotide qualities are absent, and no much larger clonotype sits a single base away.

Trimming accounts for 8 bases at V and 9 bases at J, while the number of junction bases matched to no gene is 1. From its cysteine to its phenylalanine, the CDR3 spans 11 amino acids. Kept here is only the CDR3 DNA, which spans 33 bases and is read in frame from base 1. CDR1 and CDR2 are read off the germline V gene as SGHAT and FQNNGV. Overall results and qualifications from the work: Low levels of normalized T-cell clonal expansion were also seen in some nonresponding patients. Partial responders in the 0.1-3.0 mg/kg groups had among the lowest normalized peripheral clonal expansion, especially among CD8+ T cells. At doses from 0.1 to 3.0 mg/kg, clonal expansion was seen in both CD4+ and CD8+ blood T cells between baseline and week 6. The antigen specificity of the peripheral T cells that underwent clonal expansion was not determined. On average, CD8+ T cells showed more expanded clones than CD4+ T cells after ivuxolimab.

The rearrangement combines TRBV11-2 with TRBJ2-4; the central 10 bases match TRBD1. The receptor comes from an adult with an advanced solid tumor such as melanoma, head and neck, liver or kidney cancer. The specimen was CD4+ or CD8+ T cells sorted from blood, collected in a trial of the OX40 agonist ivuxolimab. At the DNA level, the sequence is TGTGCCAGCCGGACAGGGGGCATTCAGTACTTC. Its coded protein is CASRTGGIQYF.